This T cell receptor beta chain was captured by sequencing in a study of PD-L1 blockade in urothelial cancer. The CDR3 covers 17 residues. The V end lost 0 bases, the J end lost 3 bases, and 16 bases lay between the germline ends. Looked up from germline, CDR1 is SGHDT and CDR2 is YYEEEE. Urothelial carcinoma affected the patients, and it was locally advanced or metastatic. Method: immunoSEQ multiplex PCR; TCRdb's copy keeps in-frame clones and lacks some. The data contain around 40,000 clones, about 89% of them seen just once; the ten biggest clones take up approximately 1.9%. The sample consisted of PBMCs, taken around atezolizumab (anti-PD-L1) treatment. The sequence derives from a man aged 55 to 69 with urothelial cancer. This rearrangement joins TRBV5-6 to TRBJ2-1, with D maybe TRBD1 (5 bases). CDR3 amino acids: CASSLVVGQTHYNEQFF. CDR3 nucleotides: TGTGCCAGCAGCTTGGTAGTTGGACAAACACACTACAATGAGCAGTTCTTC.